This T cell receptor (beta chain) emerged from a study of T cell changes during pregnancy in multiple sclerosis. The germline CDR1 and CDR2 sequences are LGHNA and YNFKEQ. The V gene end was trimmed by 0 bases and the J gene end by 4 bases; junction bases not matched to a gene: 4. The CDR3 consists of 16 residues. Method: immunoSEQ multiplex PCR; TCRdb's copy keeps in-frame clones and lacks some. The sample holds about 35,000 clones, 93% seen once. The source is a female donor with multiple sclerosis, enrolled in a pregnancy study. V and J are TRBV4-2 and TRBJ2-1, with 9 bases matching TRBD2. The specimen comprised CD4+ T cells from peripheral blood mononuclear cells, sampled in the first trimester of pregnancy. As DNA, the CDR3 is TGTGCCAGCAGCCAAGAGGCTAGCGGGACATACAATGAGCAGTTCTTC. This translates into CASSQEASGTYNEQFF.